Listed here are 21 T cell receptor beta chains from one sample, sequenced in a study of T cell changes during pregnancy in multiple sclerosis. Here immunoSEQ multiplex PCR was the method, and the copy in TCRdb shows in-frame clones only, minus some. The sample lists about 79,000 clones, around 95% occurring once. Material: peripheral blood, obtained in the second trimester of pregnancy. Receptors originate from a female donor in good health, enrolled as a control in a pregnancy study.

The rearrangement links TRBV7-3 to TRBJ2-2; D possibly corresponds to TRBD2 (6 bases). The CDR3 is 15 residues long. Germline lookup yields CDR1 SGHTA and CDR2 FQGTGA. Trimming shortened V by 2 bases and J by 2 bases, and 9 bases separated the two germline ends. The CDR3 loop reads CASSLLGLNTGELFF. Written as DNA, the CDR3 is TGTGCCAGCAGCTTATTGGGACTCAACACCGGGGAGCTGTTTTTT.

This clone was recorded only once. The J gene is TRBJ2-7, the V gene TRBV18, with TRBD1 matching 8 bases. CDR1 is KGHSH, CDR2 LQKENI, per germline. The CDR3 covers 13 residues. The V and J ends lost 3 bases and 6 bases, in that order; junction bases with no gene match: 4. The CDR3 nucleotides read TGTGCCAGCTCACCCAGGGGGCCAGTCGAGCAGTACTTC. Translated, it gives CASSPRGPVEQYF.

The rearrangement joins TRBV5-5 to TRBJ2-7; no firm D call. V lost 0 bases to trimming and J lost 0 bases, with 10 bases between them. The CDR3 has 15 residues. Germline V gene sequence: CDR1 SGHKS, CDR2 YYEKEE (reference sequence). CDR3 protein: CASSLASPSSYEQYF. For the CDR3, the DNA is TGTGCCAGCAGCTTGGCCAGTCCAAGCTCCTACGAGCAGTACTTC. Based on the CDR3 plus reference TRBV5-5 and TRBJ2-7, the full variable domain is DAGVTQSPTHLIKTRGQQVTLRCSPISGHKSVSWYQQVLGQGPQFIFQYYEKEERGRGNFPDRFSARQFPNYSSELNVNALLLGDSALYLCASSLASPSSYEQYFGPGTRLTVT.

The CDR3 DNA follows: TGTGCCAGCAGTGCGGACGTAGGACATCTCAACACTGAAGCTTTCTTT. Encoded protein: CASSADVGHLNTEAFF. This chain links TRBV2 with TRBJ1-1; possibly TRBD1 for D (5 bases). The CDR3 has 16 amino acids. Per germline, CDR1 SNHLY and CDR2 FYNNEI. V was clipped by 4 bases and J by 2 bases, with 17 bases between them.

The gene calls are TRBV5-3 and TRBJ2-2; tentative D call: TRBD2 (5 bases). TRBV5-3 is designated an ORF whose function remains uncertain. CDR3 length: 16 residues. Trimming shortened V by 4 bases and J by 1 base, and 14 bases separated the two germline ends. This CDR3 reads CARSPGGFLNTGELFF. CDR3 in DNA: TGTGCCAGAAGCCCAGGAGGCTTCTTGAACACCGGGGAGCTGTTTTTT.

This chain uses TRBV6-4 with TRBJ2-1, with TRBD2 matching 9 bases. The germline CDR1 and CDR2 sequences are MRHNA and SNTAGT. V shed 0 bases and J 3 bases; nucleotides not matched to a gene: 0. There are 15 residues in the CDR3. The CDR3 loop reads CASSDSAGGYNEQFF. CDR3 DNA: TGTGCCAGCAGTGACTCAGCGGGGGGCTACAATGAGCAGTTCTTC.

V is TRBV11-3 and J is TRBJ2-1; 8 positions agree with TRBD1. Germline CDR1 SGHNT, CDR2 YENEEA. The junction had 7 bases not matched to a gene; V was cut back by 5 bases and J by 7 bases. The CDR3 covers 14 residues. CDR3 in DNA: TGTGCCAGCAGCCCCGGACAGGGTTATAATGAGCAGTTCTTC. Translating it yields CASSPGQGYNEQFF.

This CDR3 reads CASSEPGLSTYEQYF. CDR3 sequence (DNA): TGTGCCAGCAGTGAGCCAGGGTTGTCGACATACGAGCAGTACTTC. The genes are TRBV25-1 and TRBJ2-7; D may be TRBD1 (5 bases). The CDR3 spans 15 residues. The V end was cut by 3 bases, the J end by 4 bases, with 16 bases between. Germline assignment: CDR1 MGHDK and CDR2 SYGVNS.

This chain uses TRBV5-6 with TRBJ2-4, with a tentative D call TRBD2 (5 bases). Germline V lookup: CDR1 SGHDT, CDR2 YYEEEE. The CDR3 totals 15 residues. V lost 1 base to trimming and J lost 8 bases, with 16 bases between them. The CDR3 region is CASSLNKEGRHIQYF. The CDR3 DNA reads as TGTGCCAGCAGCTTGAACAAAGAAGGGAGACACATTCAGTACTTC.

This chain connects TRBV27 to TRBJ1-1, with 10 bases identical to TRBD1. Per germline, CDR1 MNHEY and CDR2 SMNVEV (reference sequence). J lost 0 bases, V lost 7 bases, and 8 bases had no gene match. The CDR3 consists of 16 residues. The CDR3 DNA reads TGTGCCAGCAAACCAGGGGACAGGGGAATGAACACTGAAGCTTTCTTT. This translates into CASKPGDRGMNTEAFF.

This sequence joins TRBV13 and TRBJ1-1, with D possibly being TRBD1 (6 bases). The CDR3 extends over 15 amino acids. The germline CDR1 and CDR2 sequences are PRHDT and FYEKMQ (reference sequence). Trimming cost V 5 bases and J 0 bases, with 13 bases left between them. CDR3 loop: CASSPPWDMNTEAFF. CDR3 sequence (DNA): TGTGCCAGCAGCCCCCCCTGGGACATGAACACTGAAGCTTTCTTT. Together with reference TRBV13 and TRBJ1-1, the CDR3 gives the full variable domain: AAGVIQSPRHLIKEKRETATLKCYPIPRHDTVYWYQQGPGQDPQFLISFYEKMQSDKGSIPDRFSAQQFSDYHSELNMSSLELGDSALYFCASSPPWDMNTEAFFGQGTRLTVV.

This clone was seen a single time. The chain uses TRBV18 and TRBJ1-6, with a possible D match to TRBD1 (6 bases). This CDR3 has 14 amino acids. CDR1 is KGHSH and CDR2 is LQKENI in the germline V gene. V lost 3 bases and J lost 4, with 7 bases in between. The CDR3 DNA reads as TGTGCCAGCTCACCTACAGGGTATAATTCACCCCTCCACTTT. It translates to CASSPTGYNSPLHF.

This clone was picked up one time. The chain carries TRBV6-5 and TRBJ1-4; TRBD1 might be the D (5 bases). The V end was cut by 2 bases, the J end by 10 bases, with 14 bases between. CDR1 MNHEY and CDR2 SVGAGI come from the germline V gene. CDR3 length: 14 residues. CDR3 loop: CASSYEERRGKLFF. CDR3 DNA: TGTGCCAGCAGTTACGAGGAACGGAGGGGAAAACTGTTTTTT.

The V call is TRBV5-1, the J call TRBJ2-7, with a tentative D call TRBD2 (6 bases). The CDR3 covers 13 residues. Germline CDR1 SGHRS, CDR2 YFSETQ. Trimming left V 4 bases short and J 2 bases short, with 10 bases between. The chain's CDR3 is CASSQRAPYEQYF. CDR3 DNA sequence: TGCGCCAGCAGCCAGCGGGCCCCCTACGAGCAGTACTTC.

The rearrangement uses TRBV6-5 and TRBJ1-3; 8 positions agree with TRBD1. Germline V gene data show CDR1 as MNHEY and CDR2 as SVGAGI. The CDR3 consists of 16 residues. The trim removed 0 bases at V and 4 bases at J, leaving 5 bases unmatched. The CDR3 nucleotides are TGTGCCAGCAGTTACTCCCCCAGACAGGGGGGAAACACCATATATTTT. Residues: CASSYSPRQGGNTIYF.

The chain is built from TRBV7-2 and TRBJ2-1; D possibly corresponds to TRBD1 (6 bases). Germline CDR1 SGHTA, CDR2 FQGNSA. The V end lost 5 bases, the J end lost 0 bases, and 14 bases lay between the germline ends. The CDR3 is 16 residues long. CDR3 sequence (DNA): TGTGCCAGCAGCCCTTCGACAGGAAGCTCCTACAATGAGCAGTTCTTC. Its protein is CASSPSTGSSYNEQFF.

The chain has TRBV4-2 and TRBJ2-6; D possibly corresponds to TRBD2 (5 bases). This CDR3 comprises 18 residues. Trimming left V 3 bases short and J 0 bases short, with 15 bases between. Germline V CDR1 and CDR2: LGHNA, YNFKEQ. The CDR3 region is CASSHGNEGNSGANVLTF. DNA of the CDR3: TGTGCCAGCAGCCACGGCAATGAGGGTAACTCTGGGGCCAACGTCCTGACTTTC.

This rearrangement joins TRBV7-9 to TRBJ1-4, with a weak D call TRBD1 (5 bases). Germline V gene lookup returns CDR1 SEHNR and CDR2 FQNEAQ (reference sequence). This CDR3 is 15 amino acids long. The germline V and J ends were trimmed by 4 bases and 7 bases, with 16 bases remaining between them. In nucleotides, the CDR3 is TGTGCCAGCAGCTCCCGGGGGGGGAGGGTTGAAAAACTGTTTTTT. This translates into CASSSRGGRVEKLFF.

The chain recombines TRBV7-2 with TRBJ1-1, with 8 bases fitting TRBD1. The CDR3 consists of 16 residues. Germline V lookup: CDR1 SGHTA, CDR2 FQGNSA. V trimming: 4 bases; J trimming: 1 base; junction bases outside the gene matches: 8. The CDR3 is CASSYPEGTGNTEAFF. In DNA form, the CDR3 reads TGTGCCAGCAGCTATCCAGAGGGGACAGGGAACACTGAAGCTTTCTTT.

The V and J genes are TRBV5-1 and TRBJ2-5; D perhaps matches TRBD1 (6 bases). Germline V gives CDR1 SGHRS, CDR2 YFSETQ. With 0 bases removed from V and 3 bases from J, the gap between germline ends came to 9 bases. This CDR3 has 14 amino acids. The CDR3 DNA sequence: TGCGCCAGCAGCTTGGAAGGGGGTAAAGAGACCCAGTACTTC. It codes for CASSLEGGKETQYF.

DNA of the CDR3: TGCAGTGGACAGCACCAAGAGACCCAGTACTTC. Translation gives CSGQHQETQYF. The V gene is TRBV20-1, the J gene TRBJ2-5; D perhaps matches TRBD1 (5 bases). CDR3 length equals 11 residues. Trimming left V 7 bases short and J 0 bases short, with 6 bases between. CDR1 is DFQATT, CDR2 SNEGSKA, per germline (reference sequence).